This is a list of T cell receptor beta chains from one sample in a study of T cell changes during pregnancy in multiple sclerosis. TCRdb keeps only in-frame clones here, not all; method: immunoSEQ multiplex PCR. The repertoire has approximately 22,000 clones, 70% to 90% of them found once; the top ten carry over 0.6%. The sequencing here drew on CD4+ T cells from peripheral blood mononuclear cells, taken in the first trimester of pregnancy. The receptor set was obtained from a female donor in good health, enrolled as a control in a pregnancy study. Both conserved end residues are part of each CDR3. Each record gives: V gene, D gene, clone size, J gene, CDR3 DNA, CDR3 protein. D genes are given only for firm matches. Clone size is not always given. Where it is, it says once, few, many or a class for expanded clones.

TRBV18	.	.	TRBJ2-1	TGTGCCAGCTCACCACCTAACGACGCGGGTGAGCAGTTCTTC	CASSPPNDAGEQFF
TRBV5-4	TRBD1	few	TRBJ1-2	TGTGCCAGCAGCGCGGACAGGGAGGCTGGCTACACCTTC	CASSADREAGYTF
TRBV5-1	TRBD2	.	TRBJ2-2	TGCGCCAGCAGCTTCCTAGCGGGGACCGACACCGGGGAGCTGTTTTTT	CASSFLAGTDTGELFF
TRBV18	TRBD1	.	TRBJ2-7	TGTGCCAGCTCACCGCTAAGTGGGACAGGGGGCCACGAGCAGTACTTC	CASSPLSGTGGHEQYF
TRBV11-2	TRBD2	.	TRBJ2-2	TGTGCCAGCAGGCCTAGCGGGAGGGGGACCGGGGAGCTGTTTTTT	CASRPSGRGTGELFF
TRBV4-2	.	.	TRBJ1-1	TGTGCCAGCAGCCAAGATCTTAACACTGAAGCTTTCTTT	CASSQDLNTEAFF
TRBV6-6	TRBD1	few	TRBJ1-1	TGTGCCAGCAGACTCGTCGGGACAGGGGCCCGCCCTGAAGCTTTCTTT	CASRLVGTGARPEAFF
TRBV5-6	.	.	TRBJ1-6	TGTGCCAGCAGCTTGATGAGCCCAAATTCACCCCTCCACTTT	CASSLMSPNSPLHF
TRBV5-1	.	.	TRBJ2-3	TGCGCCAGCAGCCTAGACGGCTCTAGCACAGATACGCAGTATTTT	CASSLDGSSTDTQYF
TRBV5-1	.	.	TRBJ1-3	TGCGCCAGCAGCTTGGAGCCAGGCTCCTCTGGAAACACCATATATTTT	CASSLEPGSSGNTIYF
TRBV7-2	TRBD1	.	TRBJ2-2	TGTGCCAGCAGCCCGGCAGGGGGCGGTTTCGGGGAGCTGTTTTTT	CASSPAGGGFGELFF
TRBV5-1	TRBD1	.	TRBJ1-2	TGCGCCAGCAGCGATGGACAGGCCTATGGCCACACCTTC	CASSDGQAYGHTF
TRBV6-6	TRBD2	.	TRBJ2-5	TGTGCCAGCAGTTACTCGGTAGCGGGGACTCAAGAGACCCAGTACTTC	CASSYSVAGTQETQYF
TRBV7-8	.	once	TRBJ1-2	TGTGCCAGCAGCTTAGCACGAGCCTATGGCTACACCTTC	CASSLARAYGYTF
TRBV18	.	.	TRBJ2-7	TGTGCCAGCTCCTCCTCTAGGGGGTCCTACGAGCAGTACTTC	CASSSSRGSYEQYF
TRBV18	.	.	TRBJ2-3	TGTGCCAGCTCACCGAGGGAAAAGACAGATACGCAGTATTTT	CASSPREKTDTQYF
TRBV28	TRBD1	.	TRBJ1-2	TGTGCCAGCAGTTTGGGTGGGACAGGGGTCGACTATGGCTACACCTTC	CASSLGGTGVDYGYTF
TRBV9	TRBD2	.	TRBJ2-7	TGTGCCAGCAGGGAGGCGGGGGGGGTATCCTACGAGCAGTACTTC	CASREAGGVSYEQYF